This T cell receptor (beta chain) was recorded in a study of T cell repertoires in aging, cancer and after chemotherapy (dated by TCRdb to about 2019). Notes on the research overall: Donors were distributed across six age groups ranging from 30 or younger to 70 or older, with at least three individuals included per group. Paired pre- and post-chemotherapy samples in the solid tumor group came from brain tumor (glioblastoma) patients receiving temozolomide-based therapy. Peripheral blood TCR beta repertoires from healthy donors and cancer patients were profiled to examine immunoaging and T cell reconstitution after chemotherapy. Alongside some 98 healthy donors serving as a reference group, the cohort included approximately 220 cancer patients, of whom roughly 90 had hematological cancers and fewer than 130 had solid cancers. Approximately 10 million TCR reads were contained in the full dataset.

As concerns this clonotype: The clone's antigen remains unknown. Base qualities are not provided; no much larger clone lies one nucleotide away.

General conclusions and limits of the study: An increase in median generation probability over the chemotherapy interval was observed in both cancer cohorts, suggesting that the repertoire was reconstituted through rebound thymic output. Significantly lower blood TCR diversity and higher clonality were observed in untreated patients with hematological or solid cancers than in age-matched healthy donors. Declining TCR diversity with age in healthy donors was mainly explained by loss of richness; in cancer patients, loss of evenness also contributed. It was noted by the authors that conclusions about immunological memory after chemotherapy cannot be drawn from the repertoire data.

Rearranged TRB sequences spanning V, D and J segments were amplified by multiplex touch-down PCR using a mixed TRB-A/B primer pool. Two consecutive PCR reactions with Phusion HS II polymerase added Illumina adapters and sample indices to the amplicons. The amplicons were purified from gel with the NucleoSpin Gel and PCR Clean-up kit and then assessed with Qubit and an Agilent 2100 Bioanalyzer. Libraries were sequenced on an Illumina MiSeq using 600-cycle, single-indexed, paired-end runs. Regarding the original processing steps: MiXCR versions 2.12 and 3.0.5 were used to process the TRB sequences. Each unique CDR3 nucleotide sequence was treated as one clone, and only productive sequences with two or more reads were kept. The repertoire metrics were Shannon diversity, evenness, clonality (calculated as one minus evenness), and diversity profiles parameterized by alpha from 0 to 5. Generation probabilities of clones in paired pre- and post-chemotherapy samples were computed with the IGoR algorithm. TCRdb trimmed the raw reads at Q25, called clones with MiXCR and kept productive beta chains. Rows are unified per CDR3 protein, each entry keeping the most common DNA and genes. The V and J calls reflect TCRdb's pipeline rather than the authors' work. Across this sample there are some 680 distinct CDR3 sequences, with 20% seen only once. The top ten clonotypes cover 70% to 80% of the sample.

Genomic DNA extracted from peripheral blood, rather than sorted cells or RNA, was used as the source for amplification of TCR beta rearrangements. Specimen: blood. The receptor comes from a human donor with a solid tumor.

The DNA reads TGTGCCAGCAGTTTTGGGACGGGCCTTAGGTACGGTGAAGCTTTCTTT. Translated, this is CASSFGTGLRYGEAFF. This chain joins TRBV28 to TRBJ1-1; the D region possibly corresponds to TRBD1 (5 bases align). Sequences MDHEN (CDR1) and SYDVKM (CDR2) are obtained from the germline V gene. The CDR3 runs 16 amino acids, cysteine and phenylalanine included. Only CDR3 DNA remains: 48 bases, in frame from the first base. V is pared back by 3 bases and J by 7 bases, with 21 bases lying between the germline termini. Outside the CDR3, residues come from the reference TRBV28 and TRBJ1-1 proteins, so the full variable domain is: DVKVTQSSRYLVKRTGEKVFLECVQDMDHENMFWYRQDPGLGLRLIYFSYDVKMKEKGDIPEGYSVSREKKERFSLILESASTNQTSMYLCASSFGTGLRYGEAFFGQGTRLTVV.